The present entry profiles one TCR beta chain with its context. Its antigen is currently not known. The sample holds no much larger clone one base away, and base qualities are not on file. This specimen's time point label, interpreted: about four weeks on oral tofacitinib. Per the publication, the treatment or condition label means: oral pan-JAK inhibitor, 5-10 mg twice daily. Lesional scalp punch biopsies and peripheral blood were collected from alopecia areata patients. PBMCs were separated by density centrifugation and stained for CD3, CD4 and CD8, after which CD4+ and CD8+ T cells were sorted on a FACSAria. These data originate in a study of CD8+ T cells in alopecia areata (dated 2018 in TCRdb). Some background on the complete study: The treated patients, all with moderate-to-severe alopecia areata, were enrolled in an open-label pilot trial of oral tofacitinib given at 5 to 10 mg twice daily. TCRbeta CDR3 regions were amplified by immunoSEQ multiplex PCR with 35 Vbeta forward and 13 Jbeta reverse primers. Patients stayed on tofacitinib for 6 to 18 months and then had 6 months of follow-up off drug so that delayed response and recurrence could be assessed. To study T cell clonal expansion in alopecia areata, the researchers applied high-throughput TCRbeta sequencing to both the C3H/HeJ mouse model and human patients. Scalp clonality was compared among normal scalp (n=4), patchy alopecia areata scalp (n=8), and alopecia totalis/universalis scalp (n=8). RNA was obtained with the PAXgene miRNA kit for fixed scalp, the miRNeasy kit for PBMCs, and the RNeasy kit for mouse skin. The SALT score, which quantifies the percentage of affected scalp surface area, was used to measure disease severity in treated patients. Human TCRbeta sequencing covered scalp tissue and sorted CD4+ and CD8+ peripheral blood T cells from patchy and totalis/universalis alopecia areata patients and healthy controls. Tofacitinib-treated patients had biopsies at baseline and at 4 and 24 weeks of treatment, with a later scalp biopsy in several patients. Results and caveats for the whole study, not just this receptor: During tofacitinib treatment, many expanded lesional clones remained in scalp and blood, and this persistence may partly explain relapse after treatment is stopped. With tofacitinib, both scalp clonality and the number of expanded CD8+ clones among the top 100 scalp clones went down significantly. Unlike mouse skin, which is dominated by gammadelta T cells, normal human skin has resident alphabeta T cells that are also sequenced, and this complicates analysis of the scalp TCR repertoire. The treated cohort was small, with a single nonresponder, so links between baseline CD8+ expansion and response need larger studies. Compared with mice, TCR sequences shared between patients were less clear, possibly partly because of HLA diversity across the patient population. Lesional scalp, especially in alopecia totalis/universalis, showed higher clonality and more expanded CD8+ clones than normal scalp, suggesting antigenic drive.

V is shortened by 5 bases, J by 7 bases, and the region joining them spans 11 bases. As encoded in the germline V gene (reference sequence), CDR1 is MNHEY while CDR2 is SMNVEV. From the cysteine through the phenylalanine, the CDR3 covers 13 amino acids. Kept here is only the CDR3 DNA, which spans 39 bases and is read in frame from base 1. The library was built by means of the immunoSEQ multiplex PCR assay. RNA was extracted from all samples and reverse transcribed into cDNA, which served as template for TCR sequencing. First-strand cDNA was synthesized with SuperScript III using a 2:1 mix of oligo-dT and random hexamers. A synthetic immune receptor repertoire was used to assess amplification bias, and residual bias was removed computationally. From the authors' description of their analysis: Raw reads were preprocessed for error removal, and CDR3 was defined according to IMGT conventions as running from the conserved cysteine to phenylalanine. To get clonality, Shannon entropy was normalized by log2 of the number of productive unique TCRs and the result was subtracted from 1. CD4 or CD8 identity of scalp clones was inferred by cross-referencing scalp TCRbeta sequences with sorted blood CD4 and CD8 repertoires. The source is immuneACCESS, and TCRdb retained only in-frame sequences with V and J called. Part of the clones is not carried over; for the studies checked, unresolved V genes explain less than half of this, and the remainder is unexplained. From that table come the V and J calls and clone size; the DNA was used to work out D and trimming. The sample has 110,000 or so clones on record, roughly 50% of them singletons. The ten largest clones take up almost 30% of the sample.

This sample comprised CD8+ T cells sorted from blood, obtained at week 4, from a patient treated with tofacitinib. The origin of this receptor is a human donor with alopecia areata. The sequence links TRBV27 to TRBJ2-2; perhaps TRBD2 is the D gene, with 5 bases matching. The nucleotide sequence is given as TGTGCCAGCAGTCCTAGCCTGAACGGGGAGCTGTTTTTT. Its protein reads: CASSPSLNGELFF.